This T cell receptor (beta chain) was found in a study of beta chain features in type 1 diabetes. Study-wide results and caveats: Moderate but significant shortening of TCRB CDR3s was recorded in all four CD4+ subsets from Type 1 diabetes patients.

Investigators reverse transcribed all isolated RNA, so they sequenced expressed TCRB transcripts. Assay: immunoSEQ multiplex PCR; the TCRdb copy retains only in-frame clones and omits some. This table has about 210,000 clones, approximately 11% appearing once. Remarks on this clone: As yet, its antigen is unknown.

With 6 bases clipped from V and 5 bases from J, the junction kept 10 bases outside the gene matches. Germline assignment: CDR1 MNHNS and CDR2 SASEGT. This CDR3 is built from 15 residues. The sequence was collected from a man between 18 and 35 years old in good health. V is TRBV6-1 and J is TRBJ2-7, with 10 bases aligning to TRBD1. Material for sequencing was central memory CD4+ T cells from blood. The CDR3 reads CASRDPGQGRNEQYF. In DNA, the CDR3 is TGTGCCAGCAGAGACCCGGGACAGGGGCGCAACGAGCAGTACTTC.